These 2 T cell receptor beta chains share one sample of origin, sequenced in a study of Ad26.COV2.S vaccination and SARS-CoV-2 variants. TCRdb's table, derived via immunoSEQ multiplex PCR, lists solely in-frame clones and lacks some. The table shows about 350,000 clones, with around 90% occurring only once. The material was peripheral blood, obtained after recovery from COVID-19. Receptor source: a human donor who had recovered from COVID-19.

This clone was detected once. The chain is built from TRBV6-5 and TRBJ1-1, with a weak D call TRBD1 (5 bases). The germline V and J ends were trimmed by 3 bases and 11 bases, with 19 bases remaining between them. Germline V gene sequence: CDR1 MNHEY, CDR2 SVGAGI. The CDR3 sequence is 14 residues long. Here the CDR3 reads CASSYLYGTNEAFF. DNA for the CDR3: TGTGCCAGCAGTTATCTTTACGGGACGAACGAGGCTTTCTTT.

This clone was counted only a few times. Other DNA sequences of this sample code for an identical CDR3. The V and J genes are TRBV5-1 and TRBJ2-7, with 7 bases that match TRBD1. The germline V gene encodes CDR1 SGHRS and CDR2 YFSETQ. V lost 0 bases, J lost 1 base, and 1 base stayed unmatched. The length of the CDR3 is 14 residues. CDR3 nucleotides: TGCGCCAGCAGCTTGGACAGGGGATCCTACGAGCAGTACTTC. Its protein is CASSLDRGSYEQYF. Full variable domain (outside the CDR3, taken from reference TRBV5-1 and TRBJ2-7): KAGVTQTPRYLIKTRGQQVTLSCSPISGHRSVSWYQQTPGQGLQFLFEYFSETQRNKGNFPGRFSGRQFSNSRSEMNVSTLELGDSALYLCASSLDRGSYEQYFGPGTRLTVT.